This T cell receptor (beta chain) was sequenced during a study of CD8 T cells in Susac syndrome. Study results and caveats: Across the total CD8+ repertoires, around 15 Susac-specific public clones were detected, and across the CD8+ TEMRA repertoires, roughly 5 such clones were detected.

V was cut by 4 bases and J by 2 bases, with 12 bases left in between. Germline V lookup: CDR1 SQVTM, CDR2 ANQGSEA. The CDR3 covers 13 residues. As regards this clonotype: The antigen remains undetermined.

RNA was extracted with the RNeasy kit, and a quantity of roughly 0.5 to 1 ug was reverse transcribed using random hexamers. TCR beta CDR3 was amplified by immunoSEQ multiplex PCR. This amplification extended across 54 Vbeta and 13 Jbeta segments. TCRdb processed the immunoSEQ multiplex PCR reads anew with MiXCR; each CDR3 protein has one entry. This table has around 80,000 distinct CDR3 sequences, 96% appearing once. The chain links TRBV29-1 to TRBJ2-7; D ambiguous. The origin of this receptor is a human donor with Susac syndrome. Material: CD8+ T cells from PBMCs. Here the CDR3 DNA reads TGCAGCGTTGTCTTGAGTACAACCTACGAGCAGTACTTC. Its translation is CSVVLSTTYEQYF.